One sample yielded the 25 T cell receptor beta chains listed below, sequenced in a study of cytomegalovirus exposure and HLA in healthy donors. Primers included in the PCR were 60 Vbeta and 13 Jbeta primers. Data came from immunoSEQ multiplex PCR; TCRdb stores just in-frame clones and leaves some out. The repertoire consists of some 170,000 clones, with 55% to 75% occurring once and the leading ten covering less than 2.5%. The sequenced material came from PBMCs. These TCRs come from a human donor in good health.

This CDR3 is CASSETPERGAHEQYF. In DNA form, the CDR3 reads TGTGCCAGCAGCGAAACCCCCGAGCGGGGGGCCCACGAGCAGTACTTC. The chain links TRBV11-3 to TRBJ2-7, with 9 bases lining up with TRBD2. The germline gives CDR1 SGHNT, CDR2 YENEEA. CDR3 length equals 16 residues. V trimming: 5 bases; J trimming: 5 bases; junction bases outside the gene matches: 13.

The chain is built from TRBV7-8 and TRBJ1-5; D gene unclear. With 8 bases removed from V and 4 bases from J, the gap between germline ends came to 15 bases. Germline V gives CDR1 SGHVS, CDR2 FQNEAQ. This CDR3 has 14 residues. Here the CDR3 DNA reads TGTGCCAGCCGTGCTGAACAGCCTAATCAGCCCCAGCATTTT. Translation: CASRAEQPNQPQHF.

The rearrangement links TRBV27 to TRBJ2-2; D not certain. Per germline, CDR1 MNHEY and CDR2 SMNVEV (reference sequence). CDR3 length equals 12 residues. The V and J ends lost 6 bases and 7 bases respectively, with 9 bases between them. The CDR3 sequence: CASSPFLGELFF. The CDR3 DNA sequence: TGTGCCAGCAGCCCTTTCCTCGGGGAGCTGTTTTTT.

The chain joins TRBV27 to TRBJ1-1; no reliable D call. There are 14 residues in the CDR3. The V and J ends lost 4 bases and 1 base respectively, with 10 bases between them. Per the germline V gene, CDR1 is MNHEY and CDR2 is SMNVEV (reference sequence). Here the CDR3 DNA reads TGTGCCAGCAGTTCTAACTTAGAGAACACTGAAGCTTTCTTT. Translation: CASSSNLENTEAFF.

V and J are TRBV7-2 and TRBJ2-3; 7 bases are a match to TRBD2. J lost 3 bases, V lost 1 base, and 4 bases had no gene match. Germline CDR1 and CDR2: SGHTA and FQGNSA. The CDR3 loop spans 15 amino acids. In DNA form, the CDR3 reads TGTGCCAGCAGCTTAGAGGCTAGCGGTACAGATACGCAGTATTTT. Residues: CASSLEASGTDTQYF.

This chain links TRBV27 with TRBJ2-7; 8 bases agree with TRBD2. CDR3 length: 15 residues. V was pared by 9 bases and J by 2 bases, with 12 bases of the junction left unmatched. Germline assignment: CDR1 MNHEY and CDR2 SMNVEV (reference sequence). CDR3 coding DNA: TGTGCCAGTGGGACTAGAAGGGTGGCAACCTACGAGCAGTACTTC. Translated, it gives CASGTRRVATYEQYF.

The chain is built from TRBV25-1 and TRBJ2-7; 15 bases fit TRBD2. Looked up from germline, CDR1 is MGHDK and CDR2 is SYGVNS. The CDR3 has 15 residues. J lost 2 bases, V lost 4 bases, and 0 bases had no gene match. CDR3 DNA sequence: TGTGCCAGCAGTGGGACTAGCGGGGGGGCCTACGAGCAGTACTTC. Residues: CASSGTSGGAYEQYF.

The gene calls are TRBV19 and TRBJ2-2; D remains ambiguous. Deletions cut 6 bases from V and 4 bases from J, with 9 bases between. The CDR3 loop spans 13 amino acids. Germline CDR1 reads LNHDA; CDR2 reads SQIVND (reference sequence). The CDR3 nucleotides read TGTGCCAGTAGGCCCCTAGGCACCGGGGAGCTGTTTTTT. It is translated as CASRPLGTGELFF.

This clone appeared a single time. The chain recombines TRBV4-3 with TRBJ1-1; weak D call: TRBD1 (5 bases). The germline V gene has CDR1 LGHNA and CDR2 YSLEER. The CDR3 extends over 14 amino acids. V lost 1 base and J lost 1, with 7 bases in between. CDR3 nucleotide sequence: TGCGCCAGCAGCCAAGGGACACAGAACACTGAAGCTTTCTTT. Translation gives CASSQGTQNTEAFF.

This chain joins TRBV5-4 and TRBJ2-5; 9 nucleotides line up with TRBD1. The CDR3 length is 15 residues. Germline V CDR1 and CDR2: SGHNT, YYREEE (reference sequence). The V segment lost 0 bases and the J segment 5 bases; nucleotides outside the gene matches: 5. The CDR3 nucleotides are TGTGCCAGCAGCTTGGGGGGACAGGGTGATGAGACCCAGTACTTC. Its protein product is CASSLGGQGDETQYF.

There are a few counts of this clone. At the DNA level, this CDR3 is encoded by other sequences in the same sample as well. The gene calls are TRBV9 and TRBJ2-3; no reliable D call. Trimming removed 4 bases from V and 0 bases from J, with 6 bases in between. Germline V gene lookup returns CDR1 SGDLS and CDR2 YYNGEE. The CDR3 length is 13 residues. The CDR3 spells CASSPTSTDTQYF. The CDR3, as DNA: TGTGCCAGCAGCCCTACTAGCACAGATACGCAGTATTTT. Full variable domain (missing parts from reference TRBV9 and TRBJ2-3): DSGVTQTPKHLITATGQRVTLRCSPRSGDLSVYWYQQSLDQGLQFLIQYYNGEERAKGNILERFSAQQFPDLHSELNLSSLELGDSALYFCASSPTSTDTQYFGPGTRLTVL.

The genes are TRBV5-1 and TRBJ2-5, with TRBD1 matching 8 bases. Germline CDR1 and CDR2: SGHRS and YFSETQ. This CDR3 region has 12 residues. Trimming cost V 4 bases and J 5 bases; bases outside gene matches: 1. CDR3 DNA sequence: TGCGCCAGCAGCCGGGACAGGGAGACCCAGTACTTC. It is translated as CASSRDRETQYF.

The chain uses TRBV7-2 and TRBJ1-5, with D possibly being TRBD1 (6 bases). The V gene's germline CDR1 is SGHTA and CDR2 FQGNSA. Trimming removed 1 base at V and 2 bases at J, with 6 bases between. This CDR3 region has 14 residues. The CDR3, as DNA: TGTGCCAGCAGCTTAGACAGGGGCAATCAGCCCCAGCATTTT. Translated: CASSLDRGNQPQHF.

A single count supports this clone. The chain uses TRBV2 and TRBJ1-1; D gene unclear. This CDR3 is built from 13 residues. V lost 4 bases and J lost 4, with 10 bases in between. Germline lookup yields CDR1 SNHLY and CDR2 FYNNEI. The CDR3 protein is CASSGAKGTEAFF. In DNA form, the CDR3 reads TGTGCCAGCAGTGGGGCGAAAGGCACTGAAGCTTTCTTT.

The CDR3 DNA is TGTGCCAGCAGTTACGACAGCCCGAACACCGGGGAGCTGTTTTTT. Translated, it gives CASSYDSPNTGELFF. The J gene is TRBJ2-2, the V gene TRBV6-6; D is possibly TRBD1 (5 bases). CDR1 and CDR2 from the germline V gene are MNHNY and SVGAGI (reference sequence). This CDR3 is 15 amino acids long. V was shortened by 2 bases and J by 0 bases, with 7 bases between the two germline ends.

V gene TRBV11-2 combines with J gene TRBJ2-3, with a possible D match to TRBD2 (6 bases). CDR1 is SGHAT and CDR2 is FQNNGV in the germline V gene. The length of the CDR3 is 17 residues. V was shortened by 4 bases and J by 5 bases, with 22 bases between the two germline ends. The chain's CDR3 is CASSSTQWRVGGDTQYF. CDR3 bases: TGTGCCAGCAGCTCGACACAGTGGAGGGTAGGAGGAGATACGCAGTATTTT.

Points on this clone: One end of the junction is discordant with germline, which a read error may explain. The CDR3 loop is CSSSRTGLPSGYGYTF. The CDR3 DNA reads TGTTCCAGCAGTCGGACAGGGCTACCTTCGGGCTATGGCTACACCTTC. The chain joins TRBV7-9 to TRBJ1-2; 8 positions match TRBD1. CDR3 length: 16 amino acids. The germline V gene encodes CDR1 SEHNR and CDR2 FQNEAQ (reference sequence). Full variable domain (outside the CDR3, taken from reference TRBV7-9 and TRBJ1-2): DTGVSQNPRHKITKRGQNVTFRCDPISEHNRLYWYRQTLGQGPEFLTYFQNEAQLEKSRLLSDRFSAERPKGSFSTLEIQRTEQGDSAMYLCSSSRTGLPSGYGYTFGSGTRLTVV.

This clone was seen a single time. V usage is TRBV5-8 and J usage is TRBJ1-5, with TRBD1 identical over 7 bases. V shed 2 bases and J 5 bases; nucleotides not matched to a gene: 7. Germline V gene lookup returns CDR1 SGHTS and CDR2 YDEGEE. The CDR3 is made up of 15 amino acids. CDR3 coding DNA: TGTGCCAGCAGCTTTAGACAGGGAGGTCATCAGCCCCAGCATTTT. It translates to CASSFRQGGHQPQHF.

This clone was recorded only once. The chain links TRBV2 to TRBJ2-7, with unresolved D. V was clipped by 8 bases and J by 3 bases, with 8 bases between them. The CDR3 loop spans 11 amino acids. The germline V gene has CDR1 SNHLY and CDR2 FYNNEI. The chain's CDR3 is CASLRNYEQYF. The CDR3 bases are TGTGCCAGCCTGCGCAACTACGAGCAGTACTTC.

The chain employs TRBV2 and TRBJ2-1; D may be TRBD1 (5 bases). Trimming removed 4 bases from V and 6 bases from J, with 16 bases in between. CDR3 length: 15 residues. Germline V gene data show CDR1 as SNHLY and CDR2 as FYNNEI. The CDR3 sequence is CASSVQAGAFNEQFF. CDR3 bases: TGTGCCAGCAGTGTACAGGCTGGGGCGTTCAATGAGCAGTTCTTC.

V and J are TRBV30 and TRBJ1-5; TRBD1 is a possible D gene (5 bases). The germline V gene encodes CDR1 GTSNPN and CDR2 SVGIG (reference sequence). Trimming left V 0 bases short and J 6 bases short, with 12 bases between. The CDR3 covers 14 residues. The DNA for the CDR3 is TGTGCCTGGAGTGTAAGCGGGGACCCTCAGCCCCAGCATTTT. Amino acids: CAWSVSGDPQPQHF.

V is TRBV11-2 and J is TRBJ1-1, with 8 nucleotides matching TRBD1. The CDR3 runs to 15 residues. J lost 4 bases, V lost 5 bases, and 9 bases had no gene match. The V gene's germline CDR1 is SGHAT and CDR2 FQNNGV. The CDR3 sequence: CASSPPTGVATEAFF. CDR3 nucleotides: TGTGCCAGCAGCCCACCGACAGGGGTAGCCACTGAAGCTTTCTTT.

This chain links TRBV5-1 with TRBJ2-7; a possible D gene is TRBD2 (6 bases). The CDR3 has 14 amino acids. V was clipped by 6 bases and J by 4 bases, with 17 bases between them. Germline CDR1 and CDR2: SGHRS and YFSETQ. The CDR3: CASNPSPGVYEQYF. Written as DNA, the CDR3 is TGCGCCAGCAACCCCAGCCCGGGGGTTTACGAGCAGTACTTC.

This clone was seen a handful of times. This chain links TRBV2 with TRBJ1-1; D is perhaps TRBD1 (5 bases). This CDR3 has 13 amino acids. Trimming removed 5 bases from V and 3 bases from J, with 10 bases in between. Germline loops: CDR1 SNHLY, CDR2 FYNNEI. The CDR3 nucleotides are TGTGCCAGCAGTCGGCAGGGCTACACTGAAGCTTTCTTT. It translates to CASSRQGYTEAFF.

Comments on this clone: The same CDR3 arises from other DNA sequences in this sample as well. V is TRBV5-1 and J is TRBJ2-1, with 9 nucleotides matching TRBD2. Germline trimming cut 5 bases from V and 4 bases from J; bases unmatched to any gene: 4. The CDR3 extends over 14 amino acids. Germline CDR1 reads SGHRS; CDR2 reads YFSETQ. CDR3 sequence reads: CASSSSGGYNEQFF. DNA of the CDR3: TGCGCCAGCAGTTCCAGCGGGGGGTACAATGAGCAGTTCTTC.